Listed here are 15 T cell receptor beta chains from one sample, sequenced in a study of T cells in Graves' hyperthyroidism and ophthalmopathy. Amplification of TCR beta CDR3 regions used RNA as the template. Initially, a first-round RT-PCR of the TCR CDR3 employed the HTBI primer set. TCRdb fed the multiplex PCR reads into MiXCR, producing one record per CDR3 protein. The sample consists of about 110,000 distinct CDR3 sequences, 15% to 20% of them appearing once. The sample consisted of blood. The receptors here all came from a woman between 45 and 60 years old with Graves' hyperthyroidism.

In its sample, this clonotype is medium-sized. In nucleotides, the CDR3 is TGTGCCAGCAGTTTAGCGGATGGTCAGGGTTATGGCTACACCTTC. Translating it yields CASSLADGQGYGYTF. The chain is built from TRBV28 and TRBJ1-2; maybe TRBD1 (5 bases). Trimming pared 2 bases from V and 5 bases from J, leaving 15 bases between. There are 15 residues in the CDR3. Germline loops: CDR1 MDHEN, CDR2 SYDVKM.

This clonotype was observed many times. The chain has TRBV19 and TRBJ1-5; no reliable D call. There are 17 residues in the CDR3. Germline CDR1 LNHDA, CDR2 SQIVND (reference sequence). Trimming took 3 bases from V and 0 from J, leaving 15 bases between them. Here the CDR3 reads CASSITGLLYSNQPQHF. Here the CDR3 DNA reads TGTGCCAGTAGTATTACCGGGCTCCTTTATAGCAATCAGCCCCAGCATTTT.

This clonotype was recorded many times. The rearrangement joins TRBV28 to TRBJ1-5; TRBD1 matches at 7 bases. The CDR3 consists of 19 residues. From germline, CDR1 is MDHEN and CDR2 SYDVKM. V gave up 5 bases and J gave up 3 bases; unmatched junction bases: 19. For the CDR3, the DNA is TGTGCCAGCAGTCAACACCGGGACAGCACAAACCCTTCCAATCAGCCCCAGCATTTT. Its protein product is CASSQHRDSTNPSNQPQHF.

This clonotype was seen ten or more times. This chain joins TRBV28 and TRBJ1-5; 7 bases map to TRBD1. CDR1 and CDR2 from the germline V gene are MDHEN and SYDVKM. The ends lost 5 bases at V and 5 bases at J; junction bases unmatched: 15. The length of the CDR3 is 17 residues. CDR3 in amino acids: CASSEGGATGVDQPQHF. The CDR3 region has the DNA TGTGCCAGCAGTGAGGGGGGGGCAACAGGGGTTGATCAGCCCCAGCATTTT.

This clonotype was observed at least ten times. The chain combines TRBV20-1 with TRBJ1-1; D is uncertain. The V gene lost 3 bases and the J gene lost 0 bases, with 11 bases spanning the gap. The CDR3 consists of 14 residues. The V gene's germline CDR1 is DFQATT and CDR2 SNEGSKA (reference sequence). CDR3 nucleotide sequence: TGCAGTGCTAGGACGGGCGGACTGAACACTGAAGCTTTCTTT. Translating gives CSARTGGLNTEAFF.

This clonotype was seen many times. The chain's CDR3 is CASSFGVYNEQFF. CDR3 nucleotide sequence: TGTGCCAGCAGCTTTGGGGTTTACAATGAGCAGTTCTTC. The rearrangement uses TRBV7-3 and TRBJ2-1; no clear D gene. Germline CDR1 is SGHTA and CDR2 is FQGTGA. V was trimmed by 3 bases and J by 4 bases, leaving 7 bases between them. The CDR3 loop spans 13 amino acids.

In this sample, this clonotype turned up many times. This chain links TRBV12-3 or TRBV12-4 with TRBJ2-3; weak D call: TRBD2 (6 bases). The ends were cut back, 4 bases at V and 2 bases at J, with 13 bases in the middle. CDR3 length: 15 residues. The CDR3 DNA is TGTGCCAGCAGTTACCCCGTGCGGGACACAGATACGCAGTATTTT. Translating gives CASSYPVRDTDTQYF.

This clonotype was found many times. V is TRBV6-1 and J is TRBJ1-1; no clear D gene. Trimming removed 10 bases at V and 4 bases at J, with 16 bases between. CDR1 is MNHNS and CDR2 is SASEGT in the germline V gene. CDR3 size: 13 residues. The CDR3: CATCLTGSTEAFF. As DNA, the CDR3 is TGTGCCACCTGCCTAACGGGGAGCACTGAAGCTTTCTTT.

The J gene is TRBJ2-3, the V gene TRBV6-1; TRBD1 matches 12 bases. The CDR3 length is 15 residues. The V gene's germline CDR1 is MNHNS and CDR2 SASEGT. With V trimmed by 6 bases and J by 5 bases, 6 bases remained unmatched. The CDR3 loop reads CASSAGTGGKDTQYF. CDR3 nucleotide sequence: TGTGCCAGCAGCGCCGGGACAGGGGGCAAAGATACGCAGTATTTT.

In this sample, this clonotype turned up many times. This chain uses TRBV27 with TRBJ1-1; weak D call: TRBD1 (6 bases). The CDR3 length is 13 residues. Deletions cut 5 bases from V and 8 bases from J, with 15 bases between. Germline V gene data show CDR1 as MNHEY and CDR2 as SMNVEV (reference sequence). CDR3 region: CASSPQSGTEAFF. CDR3 bases: TGTGCCAGCAGTCCCCAATCCGGGACAGAAGCTTTCTTT.

The J gene is TRBJ2-1, the V gene TRBV11-2; D ambiguous. Germline CDR1 and CDR2: SGHAT and FQNNGV. Trimming took 3 bases from V and 12 from J, leaving 9 bases between them. The CDR3 runs to 11 residues. As DNA, the CDR3 is TGTGCCAGCAGCTTTCTCTCTTGGCAGTTCTTC. Amino acids: CASSFLSWQFF.

This clonotype was observed many times. The gene calls are TRBV20-1 and TRBJ2-1, with TRBD2 matching over 11 bases. The CDR3 is made up of 17 amino acids. The J segment lost 4 bases and the V segment lost 3 bases, leaving 11 bases of the junction unmatched. Germline CDR1 reads DFQATT; CDR2 reads SNEGSKA (reference sequence). The CDR3 loop reads CSASLAGGQSSYNEQFF. CDR3 DNA sequence: TGCAGTGCTAGCTTAGCGGGAGGGCAATCTTCGTACAATGAGCAGTTCTTC.

The genes are TRBV7-2 and TRBJ1-2, with TRBD1 as a possible D gene (5 bases). Deletions cut 5 bases from V and 5 bases from J, with 9 bases between. The CDR3 is 12 residues long. The V gene's germline CDR1 is SGHTA and CDR2 FQGNSA. CDR3 sequence reads: CASSPSGYGYTF. The CDR3, as DNA: TGTGCCAGCAGCCCGTCAGGGTATGGCTACACCTTC. Filled out from reference TRBV7-2 and TRBJ1-2, the complete variable domain reads GAGVSQSPSNKVTEKGKDVELRCDPISGHTALYWYRQSLGQGLEFLIYFQGNSAPDKSGLPSDRFSAERTGGSVSTLTIQRTQQEDSAVYLCASSPSGYGYTFGSGTRLTVV.

This clonotype was picked up many times. The chain combines TRBV20-1 with TRBJ2-5; 11 positions match TRBD2. Unmatched junction bases numbered 9, after V lost 5 bases and J lost 1 base. CDR1 DFQATT and CDR2 SNEGSKA come from the germline V gene (reference sequence). CDR3 length equals 16 residues. The CDR3, as DNA: TGCAGTGCTTCCCCTACTAGCGGGAGACGCCAAGAGACCCAGTACTTC. It is translated as CSASPTSGRRQETQYF.

The chain recombines TRBV2 with TRBJ1-2, with D tentatively TRBD1 (6 bases). The CDR3 sequence is 14 residues long. Germline CDR1 is SNHLY and CDR2 is FYNNEI. Deletions cut 6 bases from V and 7 bases from J, with 18 bases between. Here the CDR3 DNA reads TGTGCCAGCAGGCTGGCGGGGGGGGCTGGTGGCTACACCTTC. Its protein product is CASRLAGGAGGYTF.